The present T cell receptor beta chain was sequenced within a study of CD8 T cells in Susac syndrome. Study-level results: That the number of individuals in its TCR sequencing and HLA analysis was relatively small was acknowledged by the study.

V lost 4 bases and J lost 7; bases outside the gene matches: 5. Germline lookup yields CDR1 MNHEY and CDR2 SVGAGI. This CDR3 spans 15 amino acids. Peripheral blood CD8+ and CD4+ T cells were profiled by TCR beta sequencing. Negative isolation was used for CD8+ and CD4+ T cells and FACS enrichment for TEMRA cells. With regard to this clonotype: Its antigen is as yet unknown.

RNA totalling roughly 0.5 to 1 ug underwent reverse transcription with random hexamers. Amplification of TCR beta CDR3 used immunoSEQ multiplex PCR across 54 Vbeta and 13 Jbeta. One entry per CDR3 protein results from TCRdb running MiXCR on the immunoSEQ multiplex PCR reads. Among 110,000 to 150,000 distinct CDR3 sequences listed, 94% were seen once. The V and J genes are TRBV6-5 and TRBJ2-1; 12 bases are a match to TRBD1. The receptor's source is a human donor in good health. The sample taken for sequencing was CD8+ T cells from PBMCs. The CDR3 DNA is TGTGCCAGCAGTTTGGGACAGGGGGCTCTTAATGAGCAGTTCTTC. Translation: CASSLGQGALNEQFF.